These 6 T cell receptor beta chains were all obtained from the same sample, sequenced in a study of blood T cell repertoires in COVID-19. The table came from immunoSEQ multiplex PCR; TCRdb's copy has only in-frame clones and leaves some out. This repertoire shows 65,000 to 95,000 clones, 70% to 75% found once; its top ten account for around 6%. What was sequenced was peripheral blood. All receptors come from a man in his fifties or sixties with active or convalescent COVID-19.

This chain connects TRBV12-5 to TRBJ1-1; 8 bases line up with TRBD1. This CDR3 has 13 residues. Germline CDR1 LGHNT, CDR2 FRNRAP. V shed 6 bases, J shed 4 bases, and the junction held 4 bases outside the gene matches. The CDR3 is CASGQGAGTEAFF. In DNA, the CDR3 is TGTGCTAGTGGCCAGGGGGCAGGCACTGAAGCTTTCTTT.

The genes are TRBV19 and TRBJ1-6, with a tentative D call TRBD1 (6 bases). Trimming stripped 1 base from V and 0 bases from J, with 16 bases between. Germline CDR1 and CDR2: LNHDA and SQIVND (reference sequence). This CDR3 has 19 amino acids. DNA for the CDR3: TGTGCCAGTAGTATAGCTTCCCGCGGACAGAGCTCCTATAATTCACCCCTCCACTTT. Its protein product is CASSIASRGQSSYNSPLHF.

The table lists this clone with a few counts. The V and J genes are TRBV2 and TRBJ1-2; D ambiguous. Trimming shortened V by 2 bases and J by 4 bases, and 14 bases separated the two germline ends. There are 15 residues in the CDR3. The germline gives CDR1 SNHLY, CDR2 FYNNEI. The CDR3 sequence: CASSENLPTVYGYTF. The CDR3 DNA reads TGTGCCAGCAGTGAAAATCTTCCCACGGTCTATGGCTACACCTTC.

Points on this clone: Sequence at one end of the junction differs from germline and may be a read error. The chain combines TRBV7-7 with TRBJ2-1; TRBD2 agrees at 12 bases. CDR3 length equals 15 residues. Germline V gene lookup returns CDR1 SSHAT and CDR2 FNYEAQ (reference sequence). The CDR3 spells CASSSSGGVYNEQFF. CDR3 nucleotide sequence: TGTGCTAGCAGTTCTAGCGGGGGGGTCTACAATGAGCAGTTCTTC.

This clone was recorded once. V is TRBV7-9 and J is TRBJ2-2; 9 bases align to TRBD1. Germline lookup yields CDR1 SEHNR and CDR2 FQNEAQ (reference sequence). Trimming at V came to 6 bases and at J to 7 bases, leaving 12 bases not matched to a gene. The CDR3 covers 16 residues. The CDR3 sequence: CASSPYRGQGDGELFF. The CDR3 bases are TGTGCCAGCAGTCCATACAGGGGGCAAGGCGACGGGGAGCTGTTTTTT.

The rearrangement uses TRBV7-9 and TRBJ1-1; D is undetermined. With 4 bases removed from V and 1 base from J, the gap between germline ends came to 13 bases. Germline V CDR1 and CDR2: SEHNR, FQNEAQ (reference sequence). The CDR3 loop spans 15 amino acids. The CDR3 here is CASSSNSQTNTEAFF. In DNA, the CDR3 is TGTGCCAGCAGCTCCAACAGCCAGACGAACACTGAAGCTTTCTTT.